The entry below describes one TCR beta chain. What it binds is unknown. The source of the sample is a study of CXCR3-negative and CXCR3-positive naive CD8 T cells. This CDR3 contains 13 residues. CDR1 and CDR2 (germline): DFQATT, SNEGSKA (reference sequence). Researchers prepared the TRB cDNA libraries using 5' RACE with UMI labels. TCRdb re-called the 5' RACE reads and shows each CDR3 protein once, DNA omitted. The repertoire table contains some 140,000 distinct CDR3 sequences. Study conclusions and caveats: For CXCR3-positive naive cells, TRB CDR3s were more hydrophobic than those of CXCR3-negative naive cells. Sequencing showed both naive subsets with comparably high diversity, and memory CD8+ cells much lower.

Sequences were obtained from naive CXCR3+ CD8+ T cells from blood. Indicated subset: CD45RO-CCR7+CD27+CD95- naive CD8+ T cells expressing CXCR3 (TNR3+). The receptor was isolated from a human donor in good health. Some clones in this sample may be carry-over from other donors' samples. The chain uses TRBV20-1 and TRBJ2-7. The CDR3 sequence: CSARLSNTYEQYF.